A single sample is the source of the 12 T cell receptor beta chains below, sequenced in a study of cytomegalovirus exposure and HLA in healthy donors. Both 60 Vbeta primers and 13 Jbeta primers went into the PCR. The data were produced by immunoSEQ multiplex PCR, yet TCRdb's version contains in-frame clones alone and is incomplete. The sample records approximately 270,000 clones, 75% to 90% being singletons. Sequenced: PBMCs. Receptors originate from a girl aged 2-10 years in good health and CMV-seronegative.

This clone was counted between two and nine times. The V and J genes are TRBV5-1 and TRBJ2-4, with 10 bases identical to TRBD1. There are 19 residues in the CDR3. The V and J ends lost 0 bases and 3 bases, in that order; junction bases with no gene match: 12. Germline V gene lookup returns CDR1 SGHRS and CDR2 YFSETQ. CDR3 in amino acids: CASSLVAGTGDGGKNIQYF. DNA for the CDR3: TGCGCCAGCAGCTTGGTGGCCGGGACAGGGGATGGGGGCAAAAACATTCAGTACTTC. Based on the CDR3 plus reference TRBV5-1 and TRBJ2-4, the full variable domain is KAGVTQTPRYLIKTRGQQVTLSCSPISGHRSVSWYQQTPGQGLQFLFEYFSETQRNKGNFPGRFSGRQFSNSRSEMNVSTLELGDSALYLCASSLVAGTGDGGKNIQYFGAGTRLSVL.

The chain links TRBV6-5 to TRBJ1-1, with D maybe TRBD1 (6 bases). CDR1 is MNHEY and CDR2 is SVGAGI in the germline V gene. Trimming removed 2 bases at V and 5 bases at J, with 9 bases between. CDR3 size: 13 residues. The chain's CDR3 is CASSYQGRTEAFF. The CDR3 region has the DNA TGTGCCAGCAGTTACCAGGGGAGAACTGAAGCTTTCTTT.

This clone was observed a handful of times. This chain links TRBV23-1 with TRBJ1-5, with a tentative D call TRBD1 (5 bases). TRBV23-1 is placed among ORFs of uncertain function. The CDR3 totals 17 residues. Trimming removed 0 bases from V and 0 bases from J, with 12 bases in between. The CDR3 region is CASSQSSGNHSNQPQHF. CDR3 coding DNA: TGCGCCAGCAGTCAATCGTCAGGGAACCATAGCAATCAGCCCCAGCATTTT.

The J gene is TRBJ1-1, the V gene TRBV30; the D is unclear. Trimming stripped 0 bases from V and 4 bases from J, with 12 bases between. Per the germline V gene, CDR1 is GTSNPN and CDR2 is SVGIG (reference sequence). The CDR3 covers 14 residues. The CDR3 DNA reads TGTGCCTGGAGTGTTATCCCGGGATTCACTGAAGCTTTCTTT. This sequence encodes CAWSVIPGFTEAFF.

The V and J genes are TRBV23-1 and TRBJ2-5; the D gene is possibly TRBD2 (6 bases). TRBV23-1 is assigned to the ORF class and has an uncertain function. Trimming took off 4 bases at V and 4 bases at J, with 19 bases between the two ends. The CDR3 length is 16 residues. The CDR3 DNA reads TGCGCCAGCAGTCCCCTTTGCGGGGAGGTCAGAGAGACCCAGTACTTC. It encodes CASSPLCGEVRETQYF.

The V gene is TRBV27, the J gene TRBJ1-3, with 9 nucleotides matching TRBD1. There are 16 residues in the CDR3. Germline V gene data show CDR1 as MNHEY and CDR2 as SMNVEV (reference sequence). With 3 bases clipped from V and 3 bases from J, the junction kept 6 bases outside the gene matches. DNA of the CDR3: TGTGCCAGCAGTTTTGGACGGACAGGGGTTGGAAACACCATATATTTT. Translated: CASSFGRTGVGNTIYF.

The chain has TRBV12-2 and TRBJ1-1; TRBD1, the table's D call, was not compared with the DNA. TRBV12-2 is a pseudogene locus. The CDR3 contains 16 residues. The CDR3 DNA is TGTGCAAGTCGCTTAGCCCCCGGGACAGGGGGTACTGAAGCTTTCTTT. Its protein is CASRLAPGTGGTEAFF.

V gene TRBV7-3 combines with J gene TRBJ2-2; 7 positions match TRBD2. The V gene's germline CDR1 is SGHTA and CDR2 FQGTGA. Trimming took 1 base from V and 3 from J; bases not matched to a gene: 2. The CDR3 totals 15 residues. CDR3 sequence: CASSLSGGYTGELFF. The CDR3 DNA sequence: TGTGCCAGCAGCTTAAGCGGGGGTTACACCGGGGAGCTGTTTTTT. Full variable domain (outside the CDR3, taken from reference TRBV7-3 and TRBJ2-2): GAGVSQTPSNKVTEKGKYVELRCDPISGHTALYWYRQSLGQGPEFLIYFQGTGAADDSGLPNDRFFAVRPEGSVSTLKIQRTERGDSAVYLCASSLSGGYTGELFFGEGSRLTVL.

The genes are TRBV2 and TRBJ1-2, with 7 nucleotides matching TRBD1. The CDR3 has 14 residues. Looked up from germline, CDR1 is SNHLY and CDR2 is FYNNEI. Trimming cost V 3 bases and J 5 bases; bases outside gene matches: 6. In nucleotides, the CDR3 is TGTGCCAGCAGTGATCAGGGGGAATATTATGGCTACACCTTC. It encodes CASSDQGEYYGYTF. Full variable domain (outside the CDR3, taken from reference TRBV2 and TRBJ1-2): EPEVTQTPSHQVTQMGQEVILRCVPISNHLYFYWYRQILGQKVEFLVSFYNNEISEKSEIFDDQFSVERPDGSNFTLKIRSTKLEDSAMYFCASSDQGEYYGYTFGSGTRLTVV.

The J gene is TRBJ2-7, the V gene TRBV2, with TRBD2 matching over 7 bases. The V gene end was trimmed by 2 bases and the J gene end by 7 bases; junction bases not matched to a gene: 8. The length of the CDR3 is 14 residues. CDR1 is SNHLY and CDR2 is FYNNEI in the germline V gene. The CDR3 loop reads CASSERTRDLEQYF. Written as DNA, the CDR3 is TGTGCCAGCAGTGAAAGGACTAGGGATTTGGAGCAGTACTTC.

The V and J genes are TRBV4-1 and TRBJ1-5; 7 bases fit TRBD1. Germline V CDR1 and CDR2: MGHRA, YSYEKL. The CDR3 has 15 residues. V trimming: 3 bases; J trimming: 4 bases; junction bases outside the gene matches: 6. For the CDR3, the DNA is TGCGCCAGCAGCCAGCGGGACAGCCGAAATCAGCCCCAGCATTTT. Protein sequence: CASSQRDSRNQPQHF.

The CDR3 bases are TGTGCCAGCAGCTCGGGGAAGAACTCTGGAAACACCATATATTTT. Translation gives CASSSGKNSGNTIYF. The rearrangement uses TRBV14 and TRBJ1-3, with D hard to call. The CDR3 runs 15 residues. V was cut by 5 bases and J by 0 bases, with 11 bases left in between. Germline V gene sequence: CDR1 SGHDN, CDR2 FVKESK.